This T cell receptor (beta chain) was documented in a study of technical replicates of blood from four donors. Germline assignment: CDR1 SGHAT and CDR2 FQNNGV. This CDR3 is 12 amino acids long. The V end was cut by 5 bases, the J end by 4 bases, with 9 bases between. Repertoires were generated with immunoSEQ multiplex PCR, while TCRdb's copy carries only in-frame clones and drops some. The sample holds around 71,000 clones, roughly 92% seen once. The chain joins TRBV11-2 to TRBJ2-7, with D possibly TRBD2 on 5 matching bases. Sequenced: T cells isolated from PBMCs. The TCR sequence derives from a human donor in good health. CDR3 in amino acids: CASSLGRYEQYF. DNA for the CDR3: TGTGCCAGCAGCCTGGGGAGATACGAGCAGTACTTC.